This T cell receptor (beta chain) comes out of a study of T cell responses to AZD1222 COVID-19 vaccine. Study-level points and caveats: Donors were largely white British and mainly female; clonal diversity was possibly underestimated. Spike-specific TCR breadth and depth went up after people got two AZD1222 doses. Repertoire sampling was restricted to post-peak T cell response timepoints.

Second-dose timings of about 4 or about 12 weeks were pooled. Details on this clone: The target antigen is unknown.

Generated by immunoSEQ multiplex PCR, the TCRdb table keeps only in-frame clones and is missing some. The sample includes about 150,000 clones, 85% to 95% of them seen just once. Germline CDR1 reads SGHTA; CDR2 reads FQGTGA. The CDR3 runs to 15 residues. V dropped 5 bases and J dropped 6 bases, with 19 bases sitting between them. Specimen: peripheral blood, collected 28 days after the second AZD1222 dose. This rearrangement joins TRBV7-3 to TRBJ1-1; a weak D match, TRBD1 (5 bases). This receptor was obtained from an adult who received the AZD1222 COVID-19 vaccine. The CDR3 region is CASSPSRGRRAEAFF. The CDR3 bases are TGTGCCAGCAGCCCGAGCCGGGGCCGCAGGGCTGAAGCTTTCTTT.